The 10 T cell receptor beta chains in this list originate from one sample, sequenced in a study of tumor and adjacent non-tumor tissue in lung cancer. Three rounds of nested PCR, following a modified ARM-PCR protocol, produced the TCRbeta library. TCRdb redid the calling of the multiplex PCR reads with MiXCR, one entry per CDR3 protein. The sample includes some 66,000 distinct CDR3 sequences, around 61% seen only once; the top ten take less than 40%. The template was RNA from unsorted bulk tissue. This non-tumor lung sample came from over 3 cm beyond the tumor edge. Sample: distant non-tumor lung tissue. The receptors stem from a man in his sixties or seventies with non-small cell lung cancer.

Comments on this clonotype: This could be a read error, since a much larger clone is one nucleotide away. The CDR3 bases are TGTGCCAGCAGTACAGCGCCGTCCGGGGGCAGTAATAATTCACCCCTCCACTTT. Its protein is CASSTAPSGGSNNSPLHF. The rearrangement links TRBV6-5 to TRBJ1-6, with D possibly TRBD1 on 6 matching bases. This CDR3 spans 18 amino acids. CDR1 MNHEY and CDR2 SVGAGI come from the germline V gene. Trimming took off 5 bases at V and 5 bases at J, with 22 bases between the two ends.

This clonotype was observed at least ten times. The rearrangement links TRBV5-1 to TRBJ2-5; D gene ambiguous. V was trimmed by 0 bases and J by 5 bases, leaving 17 bases between them. Germline loops: CDR1 SGHRS, CDR2 YFSETQ. The CDR3 is made up of 16 amino acids. The CDR3 spells CASSLDVPELAETQYF. The CDR3 nucleotides read TGCGCCAGCAGCTTGGATGTTCCGGAGTTGGCGGAGACCCAGTACTTC. Looking up the rest from reference TRBV5-1 and TRBJ2-5 gives the full variable domain: KAGVTQTPRYLIKTRGQQVTLSCSPISGHRSVSWYQQTPGQGLQFLFEYFSETQRNKGNFPGRFSGRQFSNSRSEMNVSTLELGDSALYLCASSLDVPELAETQYFGPGTRLLVL.

The chain has TRBV11-2 and TRBJ2-6, with D maybe TRBD1 (7 bases). The CDR3 totals 17 residues. In germline, CDR1 is SGHAT, CDR2 FQNNGV. Trimming pared 4 bases from V and 9 bases from J, leaving 22 bases between. CDR3 region: CASSSQGGSSRGNVLTF. The CDR3 nucleotides read TGTGCCAGCAGCTCCCAGGGGGGTAGCTCTAGGGGCAACGTCCTGACTTTC.

To note about this clonotype: At one end, the junction sequence differs from germline, possibly due to a read error. The V gene is TRBV5-1, the J gene TRBJ2-1; 9 nucleotides match TRBD2. Germline V gene sequence: CDR1 SGHRS, CDR2 YFSETQ. The CDR3 is 15 amino acids. The CDR3 DNA reads as TGCGTCAGCAGCTCCCGGACTAGCGCCGTCAGTGAGCAGTTCTTC. It is translated as CVSSSRTSAVSEQFF.

On this clonotype: One end of the junction does not line up with germline, which may come from a read error. The chain is built from TRBV6-5 and TRBJ2-7; D might be TRBD1 (6 bases). This CDR3 is 15 amino acids long. Germline V CDR1 and CDR2: MNHEY, SVGAGI. CDR3 coding DNA: TGTGGCAGCAGTTACTCCTCGGACAGCGGAAGTATGCAGCACTTC. Translated: CGSSYSSDSGSMQHF.

This clonotype was counted a few times. One base away lies a much larger clone, so this may be a sequencing read error. The V gene is TRBV4-1, the J gene TRBJ2-7; D is undetermined. The germline CDR1 and CDR2 sequences are MGHRA and YSYEKL. The germline V and J ends were trimmed by 4 bases and 3 bases, with 10 bases remaining between them. The CDR3 length is 13 residues. The CDR3 DNA sequence: TGCGCCAGCAGCCTGGATTGGGTCTACGAGCAGTACTTC. Its protein product is CASSLDWVYEQYF.

In regard to this clonotype: Just one base apart from a much larger clone, this may be a read error. The chain joins TRBV29-1 to TRBJ1-2; no firm D call. CDR1 and CDR2 (germline): SQVTM, ANQGSEA. The CDR3 has 14 amino acids. CDR3 region: CSATRGGANYGYIF. The CDR3 nucleotides read TGCAGCGCCACCCGCGGCGGAGCTAACTATGGCTACATCTTC.

As to this clonotype: A read error may account for a junction end that differs from germline. The genes are TRBV12-3 or TRBV12-4 and TRBJ2-2; perhaps TRBD2 as D (6 bases). This CDR3 spans 16 amino acids. CDR3 sequence: CASSFGAGGGTGELLF. CDR3 bases: TGTGCTAGCAGTTTCGGCGCGGGTGGGGGGACCGGGGAGCTGCTTTTT.

A note on this clonotype: The junction differs from germline at one of its ends, possibly a read error. The chain couples TRBV6-6 to TRBJ1-5, with TRBD1 matching 8 bases. The germline V gene encodes CDR1 MNHNY and CDR2 SVGAGI (reference sequence). The CDR3 totals 17 residues. CDR3: CASSKLQGAGGNQPQHF. Here the CDR3 DNA reads TGTGCTAGCAGCAAGCTTCAGGGGGCGGGTGGGAATCAGCCCCAGCATTTT.

The V and J genes are TRBV5-6 and TRBJ1-2, with D possibly being TRBD1 (5 bases). The CDR3 loop spans 14 amino acids. The germline V gene encodes CDR1 SGHDT and CDR2 YYEEEE. Trimming shortened V by 1 base and J by 4 bases, and 11 bases separated the two germline ends. CDR3 loop: CASSLKDNTYGYTF. The CDR3 nucleotides read TGTGCCAGCAGCTTGAAGGACAACACCTATGGCTACACCTTC. The full variable domain, rest sourced from reference TRBV5-6 and TRBJ1-2, is DAGVTQSPTHLIKTRGQQVTLRCSPKSGHDTVSWYQQALGQGPQFIFQYYEEEERQRGNFPDRFSGHQFPNYSSELNVNALLLGDSALYLCASSLKDNTYGYTFGSGTRLTVV.